A single sample is the source of the 5 T cell receptor beta chains below, sequenced in a study of T cells after yellow fever vaccination. TCRdb reprocessed the 5' RACE reads with MiXCR, giving one entry per CDR3 protein. The sample has around 26,000 distinct CDR3 sequences; 3.4% are singletons. Sequenced material: PBMCs, either bulk or a sorted T-cell subset (CD4+, CD8+, memory, or dextramer-sorted; not recorded which), taken more than 35 days after the first yellow fever vaccination. The receptors derive from a young man who received the YFV17D yellow fever vaccine.

This clonotype was seen many times. The chain links TRBV20-1 to TRBJ2-3; D perhaps matches TRBD1 (6 bases). Trimming shortened V by 6 bases and J by 2 bases, and 15 bases separated the two germline ends. The germline V gene has CDR1 DFQATT and CDR2 SNEGSKA (reference sequence). The CDR3 has 14 residues. This chain's CDR3 is CSAPDSLNTDTQYF. CDR3 sequence (DNA): TGCAGTGCCCCGGACAGTTTAAACACAGATACGCAGTATTTT.

This clonotype came up many times. The chain recombines TRBV5-1 with TRBJ2-3, with a possible D match to TRBD2 (7 bases). The CDR3 runs 16 residues. Germline loops: CDR1 SGHRS, CDR2 YFSETQ. Trimming took off 4 bases at V and 2 bases at J, with 17 bases between the two ends. CDR3 sequence: CASSPFSGGITDTQYF. CDR3 sequence (DNA): TGCGCCAGCAGCCCCTTTTCGGGGGGCATCACAGATACGCAGTATTTT.

This clonotype was counted at least ten times. The chain is built from TRBV5-1 and TRBJ2-1; D call uncertain. V was clipped by 4 bases and J by 2 bases, with 16 bases between them. The CDR3 is 16 residues long. The germline gives CDR1 SGHRS, CDR2 YFSETQ. In DNA, the CDR3 is TGCGCCAGCAGCCCCTATATGGATCTAGCCTACAATGAGCAGTTCTTC. The encoded protein is CASSPYMDLAYNEQFF.

This clonotype appeared many times. The genes are TRBV5-1 and TRBJ2-7; no clear D. Germline V lookup: CDR1 SGHRS, CDR2 YFSETQ. With 2 bases removed from V and 0 bases from J, the gap between germline ends came to 6 bases. The CDR3 covers 13 residues. The CDR3 coding sequence is TGCGCCAGCAGCTTTGACACCTCCTACGAGCAGTACTTC. This codes for CASSFDTSYEQYF.

Many counts were recorded for this clonotype. This rearrangement joins TRBV5-4 to TRBJ2-7, with D perhaps matching TRBD1 (6 bases). Germline CDR1 and CDR2: SGHNT and YYREEE (reference sequence). The CDR3 spans 13 residues. Deletions cut 0 bases from V and 12 bases from J, with 16 bases between. CDR3 nucleotide sequence: TGTGCCAGCAGCTTGGATTCTTCAGGGGTGGGGTACGTC. This translates into CASSLDSSGVGYV.